This is a list of T cell receptor beta chains from one sample in a study of monozygotic twins with inflammatory bowel disease. Reprocessing the 5' RACE reads, TCRdb reports a single entry for every CDR3 protein and omits DNA. This sample's table reports some 440,000 distinct CDR3 sequences. The sample consisted of blood. The receptor source for this set is a human donor with ulcerative colitis or Crohn's disease, or a healthy co-twin of an affected twin (not recorded which). Each CDR3 is given with its conserved first and last residue.

J gene | V gene | CDR3 protein
TRBJ1-3 | TRBV18 | CASSELRSGNTIYF
TRBJ1-2 | TRBV12-3/TRBV12-4 | CASSLADRPGGYTF
TRBJ1-5 | TRBV18 | CASSPSTGTGGQPQHF
TRBJ1-6 | TRBV15 | CATSSGGGFVSPLHF
TRBJ2-7 | TRBV2 | CASSINRGPYEQYF
TRBJ2-1 | TRBV28 | CASSRAGRDEQFF
TRBJ2-7 | TRBV12-3/TRBV12-4 | CASRGDSYEQYF
TRBJ1-4 | TRBV7-9 | CASSTPRASERVFF
TRBJ1-6 | TRBV7-2 | CASSPQGGLYNSPLHF
TRBJ1-1 | TRBV7-2 | CASNPPGQMAEAFF